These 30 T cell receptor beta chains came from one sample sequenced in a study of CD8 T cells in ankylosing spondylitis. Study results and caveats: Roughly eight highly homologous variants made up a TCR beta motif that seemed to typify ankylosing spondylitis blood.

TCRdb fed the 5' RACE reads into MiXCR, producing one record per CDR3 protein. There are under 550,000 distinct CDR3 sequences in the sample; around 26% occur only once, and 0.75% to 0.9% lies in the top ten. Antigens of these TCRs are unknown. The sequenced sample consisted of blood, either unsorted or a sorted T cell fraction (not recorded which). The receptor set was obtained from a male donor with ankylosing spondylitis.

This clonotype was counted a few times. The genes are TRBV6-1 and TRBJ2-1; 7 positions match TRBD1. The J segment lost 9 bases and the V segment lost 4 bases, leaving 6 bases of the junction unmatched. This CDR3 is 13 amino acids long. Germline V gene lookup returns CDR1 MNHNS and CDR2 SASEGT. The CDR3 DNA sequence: TGTGCCAGCAGTGCCGAGACAGGGATTGAGCAGTTCTTC. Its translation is CASSAETGIEQFF.

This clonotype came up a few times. The CDR3 bases are TGTGCCAGCAGTTTAAGCGCGGGGTATGCCTACGAGCAGTACTTC. Translation gives CASSLSAGYAYEQYF. The gene calls are TRBV27 and TRBJ2-7; D perhaps matches TRBD2 (6 bases). Germline V gene lookup returns CDR1 MNHEY and CDR2 SMNVEV (reference sequence). CDR3 size: 15 residues. Trimming took 2 bases from V and 2 from J, leaving 13 bases between them.

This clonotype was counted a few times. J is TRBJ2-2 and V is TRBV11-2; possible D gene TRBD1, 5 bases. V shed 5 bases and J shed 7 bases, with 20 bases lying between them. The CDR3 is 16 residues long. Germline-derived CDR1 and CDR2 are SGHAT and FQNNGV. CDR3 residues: CASSLPLGPRHGELFF. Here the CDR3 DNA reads TGTGCCAGCAGCCTTCCTCTGGGGCCACGCCACGGGGAGCTGTTTTTT.

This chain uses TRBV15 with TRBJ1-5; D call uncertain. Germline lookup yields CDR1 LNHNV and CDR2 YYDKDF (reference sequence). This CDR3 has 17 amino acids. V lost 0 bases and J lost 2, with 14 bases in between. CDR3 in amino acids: CATSRDPGSGGNQPQHF. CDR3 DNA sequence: TGTGCCACCAGCAGAGATCCGGGGAGTGGTGGCAATCAGCCCCAGCATTTT. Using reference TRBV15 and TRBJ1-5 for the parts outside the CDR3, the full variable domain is DAMVIQNPRYQVTQFGKPVTLSCSQTLNHNVMYWYQQKSSQAPKLLFHYYDKDFNNEADTPDNFQSRRPNTSFCFLDIRSPGLGDTAMYLCATSRDPGSGGNQPQHFGDGTRLSIL.

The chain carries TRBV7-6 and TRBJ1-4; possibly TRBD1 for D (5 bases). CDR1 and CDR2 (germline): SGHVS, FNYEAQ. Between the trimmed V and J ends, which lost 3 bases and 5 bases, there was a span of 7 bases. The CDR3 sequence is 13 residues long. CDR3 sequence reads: CASSLRQNEKLFF. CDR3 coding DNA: TGTGCCAGCAGCTTGAGACAGAATGAAAAACTGTTTTTT.

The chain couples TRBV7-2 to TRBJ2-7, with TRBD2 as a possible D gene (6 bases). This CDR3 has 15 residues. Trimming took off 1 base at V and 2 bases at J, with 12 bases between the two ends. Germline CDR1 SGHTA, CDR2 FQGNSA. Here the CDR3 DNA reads TGTGCCAGCAGCTTAGGCCTAGCGTTTGCCTACGAGCAGTACTTC. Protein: CASSLGLAFAYEQYF.

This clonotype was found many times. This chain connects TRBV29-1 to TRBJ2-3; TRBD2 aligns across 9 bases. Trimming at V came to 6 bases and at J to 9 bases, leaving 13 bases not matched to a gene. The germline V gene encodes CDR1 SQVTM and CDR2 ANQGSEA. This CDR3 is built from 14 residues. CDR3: CSVRLAERLGTQYF. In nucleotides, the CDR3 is TGCAGCGTAAGACTAGCGGAACGGCTGGGAACGCAGTATTTT.

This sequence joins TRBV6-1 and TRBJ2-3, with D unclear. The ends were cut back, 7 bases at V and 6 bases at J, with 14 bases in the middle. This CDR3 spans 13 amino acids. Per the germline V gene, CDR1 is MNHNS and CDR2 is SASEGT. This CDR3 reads CASTRLLTDTQYF. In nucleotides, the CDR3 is TGTGCCAGCACAAGACTCCTCACCGATACGCAGTATTTT.

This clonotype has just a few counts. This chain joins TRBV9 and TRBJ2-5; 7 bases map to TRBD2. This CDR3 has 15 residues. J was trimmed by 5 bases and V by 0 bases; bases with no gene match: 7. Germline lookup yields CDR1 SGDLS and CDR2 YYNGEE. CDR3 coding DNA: TGTGCCAGCAGCGTAGGTTCTAGCGGTTACGAGACCCAGTACTTC. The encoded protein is CASSVGSSGYETQYF.

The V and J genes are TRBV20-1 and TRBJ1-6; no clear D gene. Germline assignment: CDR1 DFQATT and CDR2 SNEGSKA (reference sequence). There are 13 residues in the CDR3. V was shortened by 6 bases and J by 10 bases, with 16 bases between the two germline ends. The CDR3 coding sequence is TGCAGTGCCTATTCGGATGGAGGCTCACCCCTCCACTTT. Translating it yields CSAYSDGGSPLHF.

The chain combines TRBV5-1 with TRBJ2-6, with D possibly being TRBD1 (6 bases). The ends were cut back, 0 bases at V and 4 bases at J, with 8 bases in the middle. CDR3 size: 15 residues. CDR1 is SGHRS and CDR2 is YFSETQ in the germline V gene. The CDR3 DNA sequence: TGCGCCAGCAGCTTGGACAGGGAAGGGGCCAACGTCCTGACTTTC. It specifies CASSLDREGANVLTF.

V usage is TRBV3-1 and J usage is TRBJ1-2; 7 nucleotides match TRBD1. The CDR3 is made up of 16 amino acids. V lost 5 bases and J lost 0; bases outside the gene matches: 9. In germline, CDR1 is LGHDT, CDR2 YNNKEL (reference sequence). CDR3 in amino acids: CASSSAPGQPNYGYTF. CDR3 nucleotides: TGTGCCAGCAGCTCTGCCCCGGGACAGCCTAACTATGGCTACACCTTC.

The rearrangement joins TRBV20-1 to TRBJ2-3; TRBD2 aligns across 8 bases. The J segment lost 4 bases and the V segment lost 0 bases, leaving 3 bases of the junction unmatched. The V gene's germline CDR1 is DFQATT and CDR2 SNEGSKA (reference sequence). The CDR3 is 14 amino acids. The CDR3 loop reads CSARDARGADTQYF. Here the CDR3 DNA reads TGCAGTGCTAGAGATGCGCGGGGGGCAGATACGCAGTATTTT.

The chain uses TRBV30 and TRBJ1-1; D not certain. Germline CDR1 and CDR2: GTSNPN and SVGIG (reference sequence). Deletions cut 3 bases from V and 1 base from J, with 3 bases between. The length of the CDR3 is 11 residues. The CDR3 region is CAWRANTEAFF. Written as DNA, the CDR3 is TGTGCCTGGAGGGCGAACACTGAAGCTTTCTTT.

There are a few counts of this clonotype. The CDR3 nucleotides read TGTGCCAGCAGCTCGGCTACGGGTGAAAAACTGTTTTTT. It codes for CASSSATGEKLFF. This sequence joins TRBV7-9 and TRBJ1-4, with D uncertain. This CDR3 spans 13 amino acids. V shed 4 bases and J shed 7 bases, with 10 bases lying between them. CDR1 SEHNR and CDR2 FQNEAQ come from the germline V gene (reference sequence). The full variable domain, its missing parts supplied by reference TRBV7-9 and TRBJ1-4, is DTGVSQNPRHKITKRGQNVTFRCDPISEHNRLYWYRQTLGQGPEFLTYFQNEAQLEKSRLLSDRFSAERPKGSFSTLEIQRTEQGDSAMYLCASSSATGEKLFFGSGTQLSVL.

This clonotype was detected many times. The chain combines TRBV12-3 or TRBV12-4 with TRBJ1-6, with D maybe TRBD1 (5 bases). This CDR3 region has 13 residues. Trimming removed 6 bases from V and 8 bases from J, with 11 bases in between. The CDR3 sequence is CASSPQVDSPLHF. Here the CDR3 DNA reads TGTGCCAGCAGCCCACAGGTTGATTCACCCCTCCACTTT.

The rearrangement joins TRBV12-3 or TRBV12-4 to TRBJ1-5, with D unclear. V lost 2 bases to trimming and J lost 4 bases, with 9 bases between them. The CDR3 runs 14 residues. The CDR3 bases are TGTGCCAGCAGTTTAACGGAACGGAATCAGCCCCAGCATTTT. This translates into CASSLTERNQPQHF.

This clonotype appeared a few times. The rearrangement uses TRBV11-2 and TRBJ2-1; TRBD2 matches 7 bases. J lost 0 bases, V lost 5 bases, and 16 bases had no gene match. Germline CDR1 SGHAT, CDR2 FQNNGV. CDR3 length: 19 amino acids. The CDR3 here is CASSPVALFREGSYNEQFF. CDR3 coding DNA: TGTGCCAGCAGCCCAGTCGCTCTATTTAGGGAGGGCTCCTACAATGAGCAGTTCTTC.

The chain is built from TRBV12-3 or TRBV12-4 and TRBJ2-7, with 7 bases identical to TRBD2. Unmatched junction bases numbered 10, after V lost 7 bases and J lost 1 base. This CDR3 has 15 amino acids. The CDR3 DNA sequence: TGTGCCAGCATGACAAGCTGGGAGGGTTCCTACGAGCAGTACTTC. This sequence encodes CASMTSWEGSYEQYF.

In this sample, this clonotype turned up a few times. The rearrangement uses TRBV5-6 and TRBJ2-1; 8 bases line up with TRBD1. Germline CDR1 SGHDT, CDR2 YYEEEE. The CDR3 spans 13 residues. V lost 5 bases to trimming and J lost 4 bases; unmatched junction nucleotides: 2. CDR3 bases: TGTGCCAGCAGGGGGGACAGGTACAATGAGCAGTTCTTC. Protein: CASRGDRYNEQFF.

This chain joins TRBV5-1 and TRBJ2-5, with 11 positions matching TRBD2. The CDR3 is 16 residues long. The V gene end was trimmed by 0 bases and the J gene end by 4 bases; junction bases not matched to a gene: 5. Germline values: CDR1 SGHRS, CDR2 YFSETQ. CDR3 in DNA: TGCGCCAGCAGCTTGGCCGTTAGCGGGAGGGGAGAGACCCAGTACTTC. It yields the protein CASSLAVSGRGETQYF. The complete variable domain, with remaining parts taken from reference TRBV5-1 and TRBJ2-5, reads KAGVTQTPRYLIKTRGQQVTLSCSPISGHRSVSWYQQTPGQGLQFLFEYFSETQRNKGNFPGRFSGRQFSNSRSEMNVSTLELGDSALYLCASSLAVSGRGETQYFGPGTRLLVL.

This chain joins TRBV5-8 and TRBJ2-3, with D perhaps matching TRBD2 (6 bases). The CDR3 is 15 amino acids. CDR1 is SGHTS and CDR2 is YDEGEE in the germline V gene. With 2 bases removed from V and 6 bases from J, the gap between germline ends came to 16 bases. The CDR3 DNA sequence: TGTGCCAGCAGCTTAGTGGTTACGGGGGAGGATACGCAGTATTTT. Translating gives CASSLVVTGEDTQYF.

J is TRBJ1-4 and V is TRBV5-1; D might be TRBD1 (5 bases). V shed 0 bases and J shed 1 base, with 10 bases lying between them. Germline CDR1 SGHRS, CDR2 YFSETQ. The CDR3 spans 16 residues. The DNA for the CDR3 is TGCGCCAGCAGCTTGGTCCTGCAGGGAACTAATGAAAAACTGTTTTTT. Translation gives CASSLVLQGTNEKLFF.

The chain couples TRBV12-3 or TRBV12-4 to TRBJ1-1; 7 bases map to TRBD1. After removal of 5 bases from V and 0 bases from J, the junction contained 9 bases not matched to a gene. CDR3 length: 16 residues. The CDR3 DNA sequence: TGTGCCAGCAGTCCCGGGACAGCAGGGCTGAACACTGAAGCTTTCTTT. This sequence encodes CASSPGTAGLNTEAFF.

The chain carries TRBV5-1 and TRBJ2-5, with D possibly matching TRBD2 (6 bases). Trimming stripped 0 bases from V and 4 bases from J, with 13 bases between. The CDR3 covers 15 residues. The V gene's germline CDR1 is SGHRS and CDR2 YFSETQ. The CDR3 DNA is TGCGCCAGCAGCTTGGATCCGGGAGCCCCAGAGACCCAGTACTTC. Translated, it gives CASSLDPGAPETQYF.

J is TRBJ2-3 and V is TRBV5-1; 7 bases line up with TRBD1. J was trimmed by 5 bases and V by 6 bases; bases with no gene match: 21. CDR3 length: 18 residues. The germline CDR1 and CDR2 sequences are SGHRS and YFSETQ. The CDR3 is CASNFQPGRQGGRDTQYF. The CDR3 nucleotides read TGCGCCAGCAACTTCCAACCGGGCCGACAGGGTGGGAGAGATACGCAGTATTTT. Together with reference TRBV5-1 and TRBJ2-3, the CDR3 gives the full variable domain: KAGVTQTPRYLIKTRGQQVTLSCSPISGHRSVSWYQQTPGQGLQFLFEYFSETQRNKGNFPGRFSGRQFSNSRSEMNVSTLELGDSALYLCASNFQPGRQGGRDTQYFGPGTRLTVL.

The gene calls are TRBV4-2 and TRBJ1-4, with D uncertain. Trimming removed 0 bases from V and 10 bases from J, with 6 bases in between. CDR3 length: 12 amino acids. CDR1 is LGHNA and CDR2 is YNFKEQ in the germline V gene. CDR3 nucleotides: TGTGCCAGCAGCCAAGAGGGCGGAAAACTGTTTTTT. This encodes CASSQEGGKLFF.

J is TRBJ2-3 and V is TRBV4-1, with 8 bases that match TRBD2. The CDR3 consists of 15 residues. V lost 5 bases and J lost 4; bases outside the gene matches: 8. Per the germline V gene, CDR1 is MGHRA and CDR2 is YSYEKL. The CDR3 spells CASSTTGTSPDTQYF. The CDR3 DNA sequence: TGCGCCAGCAGCACTACCGGGACTAGTCCAGATACGCAGTATTTT.

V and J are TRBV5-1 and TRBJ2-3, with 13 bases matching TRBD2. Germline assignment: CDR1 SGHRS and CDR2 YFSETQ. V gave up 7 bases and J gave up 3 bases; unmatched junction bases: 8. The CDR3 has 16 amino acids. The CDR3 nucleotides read TGCGCCAGCGGCAGCGGACTAGCGGGAGAAACAGATACGCAGTATTTT. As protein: CASGSGLAGETDTQYF.

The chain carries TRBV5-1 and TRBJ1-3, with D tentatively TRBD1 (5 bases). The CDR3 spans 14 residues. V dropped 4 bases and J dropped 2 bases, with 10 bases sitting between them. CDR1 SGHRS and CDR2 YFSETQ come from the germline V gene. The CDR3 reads CASSPGGAGNTIYF. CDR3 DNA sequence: TGCGCCAGCAGCCCCGGGGGGGCTGGAAACACCATATATTTT. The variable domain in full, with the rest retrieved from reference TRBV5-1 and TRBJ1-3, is KAGVTQTPRYLIKTRGQQVTLSCSPISGHRSVSWYQQTPGQGLQFLFEYFSETQRNKGNFPGRFSGRQFSNSRSEMNVSTLELGDSALYLCASSPGGAGNTIYFGEGSWLTVV.